These T cell receptor beta chains were read from a single sample in a study of identical twins. One entry per CDR3 protein, called by TCRdb with MiXCR from the 5' RACE reads. The sample yields 400,000 to 550,000 distinct CDR3 sequences, approximately 25% seen once. The data were also submitted as part of a second study, on T cells expressing NK-cell markers.

The specimen sequenced was CD4+ T cells sorted from blood. All receptors derive from a woman aged 18 to 35 in good health. CDR3s include the opening cysteine and the closing phenylalanine or tryptophan. Each record gives: J gene, D gene, clone size, V gene, CDR3 protein, CDR3 DNA. The D gene is left open where the match is weak. The size of a clone is reported for some rows only, either as once, few or many, or as a class for expanded clones.

TRBJ2-7 NA NA TRBV5-1 CASSFDSGYYEQYF TGCGCCAGCAGCTTCGACAGTGGCTACTACGAGCAGTACTTC
TRBJ1-1 NA few TRBV7-2 CASSFGGRGNTEAFF TGTGCCAGCAGCTTCGGGGGGAGAGGGAACACTGAAGCTTTCTTT
TRBJ1-1 NA NA TRBV7-9 CASSSYEGANQAFF TGTGCCAGCAGCTCGTACGAGGGAGCCAACCAAGCTTTCTTT
TRBJ1-4 TRBD1 few TRBV5-1 CASSYGTGEKLFF TGCGCCAGCAGTTATGGGACAGGCGAAAAACTGTTTTTT
TRBJ2-7 NA NA TRBV5-1 CASSRLARYEQYF TGCGCCAGCAGCAGGCTAGCTAGGTACGAGCAGTACTTC
TRBJ1-1 TRBD1 NA TRBV25-1 CASNRGPHEAFF TGTGCCAGCAACAGGGGCCCTCATGAAGCTTTCTTT
TRBJ1-1 TRBD1 few TRBV6-1 CASRRWTGSSLNTEAFF TGTGCCAGCAGACGATGGACAGGGAGTTCCCTGAACACTGAAGCTTTCTTT
TRBJ2-3 NA NA TRBV20-1 CSARRDASDTQYF TGCAGTGCTAGAAGGGACGCCTCAGATACGCAGTATTTT
TRBJ1-1 NA few TRBV6-5 CASSDSGAANTEAFF TGTGCCAGCAGTGACTCAGGGGCCGCGAACACTGAAGCTTTCTTT
TRBJ2-1 TRBD2 few TRBV29-1 CSARLAGGPSVFF TGCAGTGCCCGACTAGCGGGAGGGCCTTCTGTGTTCTTC
TRBJ2-1 NA NA TRBV20-1 CSARPLGVNEQFF TGCAGTGCCAGACCGCTAGGTGTTAATGAGCAGTTCTTC
TRBJ2-7 TRBD2 NA TRBV20-1 CSAGTTSGSRYEQYF TGCAGTGCTGGAACCACGAGCGGGAGTCGGTACGAGCAGTACTTC
TRBJ2-2 TRBD1 NA TRBV20-1 CSAGTGSNTGELFF TGCAGTGCCGGGACAGGGAGTAACACCGGGGAGCTGTTTTTT
TRBJ2-5 NA NA TRBV6-1 CASSPGLIWRETQYF TGTGCCAGCAGCCCCGGACTCATTTGGAGGGAGACCCAGTACTTC
TRBJ1-6 TRBD1 few TRBV9 CASSPGDSRNSPLHF TGTGCCAGCAGCCCCGGGGACAGTCGAAATTCACCCCTCCACTTT
TRBJ2-4 NA NA TRBV7-2 CASSTSPKRGTESF TGTGCCAGCAGCACTAGCCCTAAGAGGGGGACAGAAAGCTTC
TRBJ2-5 NA NA TRBV9 CASSSGRQETQYF TGTGCCAGCAGCTCTGGACGCCAAGAGACCCAGTACTTC
TRBJ2-2 NA NA TRBV12-3/TRBV12-4 CASISTGATGELFF TGTGCCAGCATATCGACTGGGGCCACCGGGGAGCTGTTTTTT
TRBJ2-3 TRBD1 NA TRBV7-9 CASSPGKGAADTQYF TGTGCCAGCAGCCCGGGGAAGGGGGCCGCAGATACGCAGTATTTT
TRBJ2-1 TRBD2 NA TRBV7-7 CASSRRLAGVLDEQFF TGTGCTAGCAGCCGCCGACTAGCGGGGGTTTTGGATGAGCAGTTCTTC
TRBJ2-7 TRBD1 few TRBV19 CASSPRRQGSYEQYF TGTGCCAGTAGTCCCCGTCGACAGGGTTCCTACGAGCAGTACTTC
TRBJ2-1 NA NA TRBV6-1 CASKGEGEREQYNEQFF TGTGCCAGCAAGGGAGAAGGGGAAAGAGAACAATACAATGAGCAGTTCTTC
TRBJ2-1 NA NA TRBV11-1 CASSLALRLPLAYNEQFF TGTGCCAGCAGCTTAGCCCTCAGACTGCCCTTGGCCTACAATGAGCAGTTCTTC
TRBJ2-3 NA NA TRBV29-1 CSAPLAPLSQYF TGCAGCGCCCCGCTAGCCCCTCTCTCGCAGTATTTT
TRBJ2-1 TRBD2 few TRBV7-7 CASSLASGGGVNEQFF TGTGCTAGCAGCTTAGCGTCGGGCGGGGGAGTCAATGAGCAGTTCTTC
TRBJ2-2 NA NA TRBV19 CASPKGFPDTGELFF TGTGCCAGCCCGAAGGGGTTCCCCGACACCGGGGAGCTGTTTTTT
TRBJ2-3 NA few TRBV4-2 CASSQERRAGTQYF TGTGCCAGCAGCCAAGAACGGCGGGCTGGGACGCAGTATTTT
TRBJ2-7 TRBD1 NA TRBV7-8 CATKTGTATYEQYF TGTGCCACAAAAACCGGGACAGCCACCTACGAGCAGTACTTC
TRBJ2-7 NA NA TRBV20-1 CSARVLNYEQYF TGCAGTGCTAGAGTTCTCAACTACGAGCAGTACTTC
TRBJ2-1 NA many TRBV20-1 CSARDPGRDTYNEQFF TGCAGTGCTAGAGATCCGGGAAGGGACACATACAATGAGCAGTTCTTC
TRBJ2-5 TRBD1 many TRBV29-1 CSTRQGGETQYF TGCAGCACCAGACAGGGCGGAGAGACCCAGTACTTC
TRBJ2-3 NA NA TRBV30 CAWSPKRPGEYF TGTGCCTGGAGCCCCAAGAGGCCCGGGGAGTATTTT
TRBJ2-2 NA few TRBV5-1 CASSLGEELFF TGCGCCAGCAGCCTCGGGGAGGAGCTGTTTTTT
TRBJ2-5 NA NA TRBV20-1 CSAYRDRREETQYF TGCAGTGCTTACCGCGACAGGCGGGAAGAGACCCAGTACTTC
TRBJ1-5 NA few TRBV7-8 CASSSASRENNQPQHF TGTGCCAGCAGCTCCGCCTCGAGGGAAAACAATCAGCCCCAGCATTTT
TRBJ2-1 NA NA TRBV20-1 CSATGGGINEQFF TGCAGTGCTACGGGCGGGGGCATCAATGAGCAGTTCTTC
TRBJ1-1 NA NA TRBV5-1 CASSSIPDTEAFF TGCGCCAGCAGCTCGATCCCGGACACTGAAGCTTTCTTT
TRBJ1-1 NA few TRBV7-9 CASSLETPEAFF TGTGCCAGCAGCTTAGAGACGCCTGAAGCTTTCTTT
TRBJ2-5 NA NA TRBV27 CASSRKWGGLETQYF TGTGCCAGCAGCAGGAAGTGGGGCGGTTTAGAGACCCAGTACTTC
TRBJ2-6 NA NA TRBV7-9 CASSLVGTGGANVLTF TGTGCCAGCAGCTTAGTCGGGACTGGTGGGGCCAACGTCCTGACTTTC
TRBJ2-7 TRBD2 NA TRBV12-3/TRBV12-4 CASSLRVAGSSYEQYF TGTGCCAGCAGTTTACGGGTAGCGGGTAGTTCCTACGAGCAGTACTTC
TRBJ2-3 TRBD2 few TRBV5-1 CASRGGGAVTDTQYF TGCGCCAGCAGAGGCGGGGGGGCCGTCACAGATACGCAGTATTTT
TRBJ2-5 NA many TRBV20-1 CSARRETQYF TGCAGTGCTAGGAGGGAGACCCAGTACTTC
TRBJ2-7 NA NA TRBV28 CASSLSRMAYEQYF TGTGCCAGCAGTTTGTCCCGAATGGCGTACGAGCAGTACTTC
TRBJ2-1 NA few TRBV7-9 CASRLAGPYNEQFF TGTGCCAGCAGGTTGGCAGGGCCTTACAATGAGCAGTTCTTC
TRBJ2-3 TRBD2 NA TRBV3-1 CASSRPGASGRNTQYF TGTGCCAGCAGCCGCCCAGGGGCTAGCGGGAGGAATACGCAGTATTTT
TRBJ2-1 NA NA TRBV5-1 CASSLHRPQGYYNEQFF TGCGCCAGCAGCTTGCACAGGCCCCAAGGGTACTACAATGAGCAGTTCTTC
TRBJ2-1 NA NA TRBV20-1 CSARRDSPTYNEQFF TGCAGTGCTAGGAGGGATTCGCCCACCTACAATGAGCAGTTCTTC
TRBJ1-1 NA NA TRBV7-2 CASTRSMETEAFF TGTGCCAGCACCCGTTCTATGGAAACTGAAGCTTTCTTT
TRBJ2-3 NA NA TRBV5-6 CASSLAAAGATTDTQYF TGTGCCAGCAGCTTGGCCGCAGCCGGGGCGACCACTGATACGCAGTATTTT
TRBJ2-5 NA once TRBV2 CASSPMQETQYF TGTGCCAGCAGTCCTATGCAAGAGACCCAGTACTTC
TRBJ1-2 NA NA TRBV27 CASSLLAEDGLGGYTF TGTGCCAGCAGTTTGTTGGCGGAGGACGGGCTCGGCGGCTACACCTTC
TRBJ2-7 TRBD2 few TRBV5-1 CASSLGQGGDEQYF TGCGCCAGCAGCCTGGGGCAGGGAGGGGACGAGCAGTACTTC
TRBJ2-1 TRBD2 few TRBV5-1 CASSLVSSGGSTHNEQFF TGCGCCAGCAGCTTGGTGTCTAGCGGGGGGTCGACGCACAATGAGCAGTTCTTC
TRBJ1-1 NA few TRBV4-3 CASSPMRFTEAFF TGCGCCAGCAGCCCAATGAGGTTCACTGAAGCTTTCTTT
TRBJ2-1 NA few TRBV24-1 CATSRGGGGYNEQFF TGTGCCACCAGCCGAGGGGGAGGGGGATACAATGAGCAGTTCTTC
TRBJ1-2 NA few TRBV10-3 CAISFSAGYTF TGTGCCATCAGCTTCTCTGCGGGCTACACCTTC
TRBJ1-5 NA NA TRBV12-3/TRBV12-4 CASSLSAGNQPQHF TGTGCCAGCAGTTTATCAGCAGGTAATCAGCCCCAGCATTTT
TRBJ1-1 NA few TRBV6-1 CASSPVRSSGGTEAFF TGTGCCAGCAGTCCCGTTAGAAGCTCGGGGGGCACTGAAGCTTTCTTT
TRBJ1-2 NA NA TRBV7-8 CASSPKILYGYTF TGTGCCAGCAGCCCAAAGATTCTCTATGGCTACACCTTC